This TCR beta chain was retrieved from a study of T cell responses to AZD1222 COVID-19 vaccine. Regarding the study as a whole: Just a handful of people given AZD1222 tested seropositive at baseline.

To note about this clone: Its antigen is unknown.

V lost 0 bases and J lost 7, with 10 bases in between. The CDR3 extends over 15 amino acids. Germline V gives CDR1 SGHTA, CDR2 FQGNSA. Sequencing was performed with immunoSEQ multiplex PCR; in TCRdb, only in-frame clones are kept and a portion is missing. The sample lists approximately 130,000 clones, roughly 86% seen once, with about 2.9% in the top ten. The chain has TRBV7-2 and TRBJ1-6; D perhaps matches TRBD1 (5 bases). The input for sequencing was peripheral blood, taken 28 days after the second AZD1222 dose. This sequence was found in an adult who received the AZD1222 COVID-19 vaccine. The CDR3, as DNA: TGTGCCAGCAGCTTAGCAGGGGATGCGAATTCACCCCTCCACTTT. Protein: CASSLAGDANSPLHF.